These 26 T cell receptor beta chains originate from one sample sequenced in a study of T cells in Graves' hyperthyroidism and ophthalmopathy (dated by TCRdb to between 2018 and 2021). Libraries were built with multiplex PCR. Data came from an Illumina HiSeq 2000. TCR beta CDR3 regions were amplified from RNA transcripts. The TCR CDR3 was subjected to a first round of RT-PCR using the HTBI primer set and the Qiagen OneStep RT-PCR kit. TCRdb reworked the public reads: Q25 trimming with fastp, MiXCR clone assembly, productive beta chains retained. CDR3 protein duplicates are merged, each entry listing the most common genes and DNA. This sample is represented by hundreds of thousands of distinct CDR3 sequences; approximately 24% of them were singletons. The ten largest account for approximately 10% of the sample. Sequenced input: blood. These receptors originate from a woman aged 25 to 45 with Graves' ophthalmopathy.

This clonotype has a count of ten or more. The CDR3 sequence: CASSILGTTAYEQYF. CDR3 coding DNA: TGCGCCAGCAGCATACTTGGGACAACTGCATACGAGCAGTACTTC. The chain couples TRBV5-1 to TRBJ2-7; D possibly corresponds to TRBD1 (6 bases). The CDR3 consists of 15 residues. CDR1 is SGHRS, CDR2 YFSETQ, per germline. The ends were cut back, 4 bases at V and 4 bases at J, with 18 bases in the middle.

This clonotype was detected ten times or more. This chain connects TRBV20-1 to TRBJ1-1, with D hard to call. From germline, CDR1 is DFQATT and CDR2 SNEGSKA (reference sequence). V lost 2 bases and J lost 4, with 8 bases in between. The CDR3 runs 12 residues. The DNA of the CDR3 is TGCAGTGCTAGACCAGGAGGCACTGAAGCTTTCTTT. Its protein product is CSARPGGTEAFF.

Note on this clonotype: Since a much larger clone is just one base distant, this may be a read error. This chain links TRBV2 with TRBJ1-2; D possibly corresponds to TRBD1 (5 bases). CDR1 and CDR2 from the germline V gene are SNHLY and FYNNEI. This CDR3 has 14 residues. DNA of the CDR3: TGTGCCAGCAGTGATGGGTCAGGGAGCGGTGGCTACAGCTTC. Translated, it gives CASSDGSGSGGYSF.

This clonotype has more than one count but fewer than ten. V and J are TRBV4-1 and TRBJ2-2; D is possibly TRBD1 (5 bases). Germline CDR1 MGHRA, CDR2 YSYEKL. With 9 bases removed from V and 0 bases from J, the gap between germline ends came to 17 bases. The CDR3 spans 16 residues. The CDR3 loop is CASNTWGSANTGELFF. The CDR3, as DNA: TGCGCCAGTAATACTTGGGGCAGCGCGAACACCGGGGAGCTGTTTTTT.

The table lists this clonotype with many counts. J is TRBJ1-1 and V is TRBV12-3 or TRBV12-4; unclear D gene. The ends were cut back, 6 bases at V and 3 bases at J, with 8 bases in the middle. This CDR3 is built from 12 residues. The CDR3 bases are TGTGCCAGCAGCTTTGCTGACACTGAAGCTTTCTTT. This translates into CASSFADTEAFF.

The table lists this clonotype with many counts. The chain has TRBV10-3 and TRBJ1-1; D gene ambiguous. The CDR3 length is 17 residues. Looked up from germline, CDR1 is ENHRY and CDR2 is SYGVKD. V lost 0 bases and J 1 base, leaving 15 bases between the germline ends. CDR3 sequence (DNA): TGTGCCATCAGTGAGTCGGTAGTCTACCGTTGGAACACTGAAGCTTTCTTT. Its translation is CAISESVVYRWNTEAFF.

In its sample, this clonotype was seen many times. This chain connects TRBV6-5 to TRBJ2-2; possible D gene TRBD2, 6 bases. The germline CDR1 and CDR2 sequences are MNHEY and SVGAGI. This CDR3 comprises 17 residues. Trimming stripped 0 bases from V and 2 bases from J, with 13 bases between. In DNA, the CDR3 is TGTGCCAGCAGTTACTCGTCCGGGAGAACTAACACCGGGGAGCTGTTTTTT. Translated, it gives CASSYSSGRTNTGELFF.

The chain employs TRBV4-2 and TRBJ2-6; 9 nucleotides agree with TRBD1. This CDR3 contains 19 residues. V shed 0 bases and J 0 bases; nucleotides not matched to a gene: 6. CDR1 and CDR2 (germline): LGHNA, YNFKEQ. CDR3 DNA sequence: TGTGCCAGCAGCCAAGAGGGGACAGGGCGCTCCTCTGGGGCCAACGTCCTGACTTTC. Translation: CASSQEGTGRSSGANVLTF.

On this clonotype itself: A read error may explain this, as a much larger clone is one base away. V is TRBV6-1 and J is TRBJ2-2; D might be TRBD1 (6 bases). The length of the CDR3 is 13 residues. The germline CDR1 and CDR2 sequences are MNHNS and SASEGT. CDR3 amino acids: CASSENRAGELCF. CDR3 sequence (DNA): TGTGCCAGCAGTGAAAACAGGGCCGGGGAGCTGTGTTTT.

This clonotype has a count of ten or more. The chain combines TRBV20-1 with TRBJ2-5, with 7 bases identical to TRBD2. Germline CDR1 DFQATT, CDR2 SNEGSKA (reference sequence). The V gene end was trimmed by 5 bases and the J gene end by 5 bases; junction bases not matched to a gene: 5. This CDR3 comprises 12 residues. The CDR3 bases are TGCAGTGCTTGGGGACTAACGGAGACCCAGTACTTC. Its translation is CSAWGLTETQYF.

This clonotype appeared many times. V and J are TRBV20-1 and TRBJ1-2, with D possibly being TRBD1 (6 bases). Trimming removed 6 bases from V and 8 bases from J, with 16 bases in between. Germline CDR1 is DFQATT and CDR2 is SNEGSKA (reference sequence). The CDR3 runs to 12 residues. The DNA for the CDR3 is TGCAGTGCCCCCCGGGGGGCCGAGGGCTACACCTTC. Its protein product is CSAPRGAEGYTF.

At least ten counts were recorded for this clonotype. The gene calls are TRBV4-3 and TRBJ2-3; no definite D call. Germline V gene sequence: CDR1 LGHNA, CDR2 YSLEER. The CDR3 sequence is 17 residues long. V gave up 0 bases and J gave up 1 base, with 14 bases separating them. The CDR3 DNA is TGCGCCAGCAGCCAAGATATGGTCCCCGAAGGCACAGATACGCAGTATTTT. Its translation: CASSQDMVPEGTDTQYF.

This clonotype appeared many times. The gene calls are TRBV6-5 and TRBJ1-2; possible D gene TRBD1, 5 bases. This CDR3 contains 16 residues. Trimming shortened V by 4 bases and J by 8 bases, and 23 bases separated the two germline ends. Germline CDR1 and CDR2: MNHEY and SVGAGI. The CDR3 reads CASSLSAGATNGGYTF. CDR3 DNA sequence: TGTGCCAGCAGTTTATCTGCCGGGGCAACTAACGGGGGCTACACCTTC.

This chain uses TRBV19 with TRBJ2-2, with 15 bases fitting TRBD2. In germline, CDR1 is LNHDA, CDR2 SQIVND (reference sequence). J gave up 1 base and V 3 bases, and 3 bases lay outside the gene matches. CDR3 length equals 18 residues. CDR3 nucleotides: TGTGCCAGTAGTATGGGACTAGCGGGGGGCCAGAACACCGGGGAGCTGTTTTTT. Amino acid sequence: CASSMGLAGGQNTGELFF.

This clonotype showed up many times. The chain has TRBV11-2 and TRBJ2-5, with D perhaps matching TRBD1 (6 bases). Germline CDR1 reads SGHAT; CDR2 reads FQNNGV. V shed 8 bases and J shed 3 bases, with 13 bases lying between them. This CDR3 contains 13 residues. The CDR3 region is CASCRPGEETQYF. The DNA for the CDR3 is TGTGCCAGCTGTAGGCCAGGGGAAGAGACCCAGTACTTC.

In its sample, this clonotype was seen many times. This may be a read error: a much more frequent sequence differs by one nucleotide. The genes are TRBV12-3 or TRBV12-4 and TRBJ1-1; TRBD1 matches 9 bases. This CDR3 region has 14 residues. The CDR3 nucleotides are TGTGCCAGCAGTACGACAGGGGGGATCACTGAAACTTTCTTT. Amino acid sequence: CASSTTGGITETFF.

Worth noting for this clonotype: At one of its ends the junction is not consistent with the germline gene, which may arise from a read error. The chain combines TRBV28 with TRBJ2-5; D is unresolved. The CDR3 length is 13 residues. Germline loops: CDR1 MDHEN, CDR2 SYDVKM. The CDR3 here is CSSRFMYQETQYF. CDR3 nucleotides: TGTTCCAGCCGTTTCATGTATCAGGAGACCCAGTACTTC.

The chain joins TRBV11-2 to TRBJ2-2, with 11 nucleotides matching TRBD1. This CDR3 has 16 amino acids. Unmatched junction bases numbered 2, after V lost 5 bases and J lost 0 bases. Germline CDR1 reads SGHAT; CDR2 reads FQNNGV. CDR3 coding DNA: TGTGCCAGCAGCCCGGGACAGGGGGCGAACACCGGGGAGCTGTTTTTT. Translated, it gives CASSPGQGANTGELFF. Variable domain in full (rest from reference TRBV11-2 and TRBJ2-2): EAGVAQSPRYKIIEKRQSVAFWCNPISGHATLYWYQQILGQGPKLLIQFQNNGVVDDSQLPKDRFSAERLKGVDSTLKIQPAKLEDSAVYLCASSPGQGANTGELFFGEGSRLTVL.

The table lists this clonotype with many counts. This likely comes from a read error, as the CDR3 has no conserved phenylalanine or tryptophan at its end. The chain links TRBV20-1 to TRBJ1-2, with 7 bases fitting TRBD1. CDR3 size: 11 residues. Germline loops: CDR1 DFQATT, CDR2 SNEGSKA (reference sequence). The trim removed 6 bases at V and 5 bases at J, leaving 3 bases unmatched. DNA of the CDR3: TGCAGTGCCGCGACAGGGTATGGCTACACCCTC. Translating it yields CSAATGYGYTL.

This chain uses TRBV29-1 with TRBJ2-2; no firm D call. Germline values: CDR1 SQVTM, CDR2 ANQGSEA. This CDR3 contains 11 residues. Trimming pared 0 bases from V and 6 bases from J, leaving 2 bases between. The CDR3 reads CSVEDPGELFF. CDR3 DNA sequence: TGCAGCGTTGAAGACCCCGGGGAGCTGTTTTTT.

This clonotype was recorded many times. The CDR3 reads CASSYRGIQEGNTGELFF. CDR3 DNA sequence: TGTGCCAGCAGTTACCGCGGGATTCAGGAAGGGAACACCGGGGAGCTGTTTTTT. The chain has TRBV6-2 or TRBV6-3 and TRBJ2-2; a weak D match, TRBD2 (6 bases). CDR1 MNHEY and CDR2 SVGEGT come from the germline V gene. The CDR3 covers 18 residues. Trimming cost V 2 bases and J 1 base, with 17 bases left between them.

The chain couples TRBV28 to TRBJ2-5; 11 nucleotides align to TRBD2. Germline lookup yields CDR1 MDHEN and CDR2 SYDVKM. The trim removed 1 base at V and 7 bases at J, leaving 2 bases unmatched. The CDR3 length is 14 residues. DNA for the CDR3: TGTGCCAGCAGTTTATCGGGACTAGCGGTGACCCAGTACTTC. Amino acid sequence: CASSLSGLAVTQYF. The full variable domain, rest sourced from reference TRBV28 and TRBJ2-5, is DVKVTQSSRYLVKRTGEKVFLECVQDMDHENMFWYRQDPGLGLRLIYFSYDVKMKEKGDIPEGYSVSREKKERFSLILESASTNQTSMYLCASSLSGLAVTQYFGPGTRLLVL.

This clonotype was observed at least ten times. This chain joins TRBV10-3 and TRBJ1-5, with TRBD1 as a possible D gene (5 bases). This CDR3 is built from 13 residues. V lost 10 bases to trimming and J lost 4 bases, with 14 bases between them. From germline, CDR1 is ENHRY and CDR2 SYGVKD. This chain's CDR3 is CATAGESNQPQHF. As DNA, the CDR3 is TGTGCCACGGCGGGGGAAAGTAATCAGCCCCAGCATTTT.

This clonotype was recorded a few times. The chain couples TRBV2 to TRBJ1-2, with D perhaps TRBD1 (6 bases). The CDR3 sequence is 15 residues long. Trimming pared 2 bases from V and 5 bases from J, leaving 15 bases between. Germline CDR1 SNHLY, CDR2 FYNNEI. The DNA for the CDR3 is TGTGCCAGCAGTGAATATATGGACAGCGTTTATGGCTACACCTTC. Its protein is CASSEYMDSVYGYTF. Full variable domain (missing parts from reference TRBV2 and TRBJ1-2): EPEVTQTPSHQVTQMGQEVILRCVPISNHLYFYWYRQILGQKVEFLVSFYNNEISEKSEIFDDQFSVERPDGSNFTLKIRSTKLEDSAMYFCASSEYMDSVYGYTFGSGTRLTVV.

The chain links TRBV9 to TRBJ2-2; 7 nucleotides match TRBD2. The CDR3 spans 19 residues. Germline-derived CDR1 and CDR2 are SGDLS and YYNGEE. Trimming took 0 bases from V and 1 from J; bases not matched to a gene: 12. The CDR3 loop reads CASSVVGRASGRNTGELFF. CDR3 bases: TGTGCCAGCAGCGTAGTAGGGAGGGCTAGCGGACGGAACACCGGGGAGCTGTTTTTT. Using reference TRBV9 and TRBJ2-2 for the parts outside the CDR3, the full variable domain is DSGVTQTPKHLITATGQRVTLRCSPRSGDLSVYWYQQSLDQGLQFLIQYYNGEERAKGNILERFSAQQFPDLHSELNLSSLELGDSALYFCASSVVGRASGRNTGELFFGEGSRLTVL.

This clonotype was seen more than once but under ten times. The chain carries TRBV10-3 and TRBJ1-2; D possibly corresponds to TRBD1 (5 bases). CDR1 is ENHRY, CDR2 SYGVKD, per germline. The ends were cut back, 5 bases at V and 2 bases at J, with 9 bases in the middle. The CDR3 is made up of 13 amino acids. In DNA form, the CDR3 reads TGTGCCATCAGTCTGGACACCAACTATGGCTACACCTTC. It translates to CAISLDTNYGYTF.